This TCR beta chain was retrieved from a study of T cells in Graves' hyperthyroidism and ophthalmopathy. Overall study results and limits: Through a model of 13 V-J features, ophthalmopathy was separated from stable hyperthyroidism.

RNA transcripts provided the source from which TCR beta CDR3 regions were amplified. HTBI primers were employed in a first-round RT-PCR of the TCR CDR3. One entry per CDR3 protein, called by TCRdb with MiXCR from the multiplex PCR reads. The table has about 580,000 distinct CDR3 sequences, approximately 15% seen once. With 5 bases clipped from V and 6 bases from J, the junction kept 6 bases outside the gene matches. The CDR3 consists of 15 residues. Germline V gene sequence: CDR1 MDHEN, CDR2 SYDVKM. There are many counts of this clonotype. The antigen remains undetermined. Newly diagnosed hyperthyroidism, duration under 2 months, in patients aged 18 to 65. First hyperthyroidism diagnosis is when the blood sample was obtained, before any ophthalmopathy symptoms.

The source is a young woman with Graves' hyperthyroidism that later progressed to Graves' ophthalmopathy. This chain links TRBV28 with TRBJ2-1; TRBD1 agrees at 11 bases. Sequencing was done on a sample of blood. The CDR3 DNA sequence: TGTGCCAGCAGTATCCCGGGACAGGGGGGCAATGAGCAGTTCTTC. Residues: CASSIPGQGGNEQFF.